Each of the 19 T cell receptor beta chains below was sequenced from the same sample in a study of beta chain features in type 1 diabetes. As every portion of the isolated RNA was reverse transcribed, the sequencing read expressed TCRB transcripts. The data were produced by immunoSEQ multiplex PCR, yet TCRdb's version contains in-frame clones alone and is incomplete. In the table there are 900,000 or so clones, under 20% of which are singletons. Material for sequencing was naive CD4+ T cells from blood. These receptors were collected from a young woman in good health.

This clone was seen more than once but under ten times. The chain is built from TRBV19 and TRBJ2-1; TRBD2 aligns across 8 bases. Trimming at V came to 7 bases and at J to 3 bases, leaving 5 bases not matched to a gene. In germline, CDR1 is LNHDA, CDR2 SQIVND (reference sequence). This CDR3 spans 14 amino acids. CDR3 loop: CASNIAGIYNEQFF. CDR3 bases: TGTGCCAGTAACATAGCGGGAATCTACAATGAGCAGTTCTTC.

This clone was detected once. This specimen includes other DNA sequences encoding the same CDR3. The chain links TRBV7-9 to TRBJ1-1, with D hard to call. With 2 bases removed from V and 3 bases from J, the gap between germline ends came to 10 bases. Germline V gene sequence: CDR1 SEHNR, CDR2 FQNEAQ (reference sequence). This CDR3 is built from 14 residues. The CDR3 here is CASSLWGLDTEAFF. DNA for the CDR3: TGTGCCAGCAGCTTATGGGGTTTGGACACTGAAGCTTTCTTT.

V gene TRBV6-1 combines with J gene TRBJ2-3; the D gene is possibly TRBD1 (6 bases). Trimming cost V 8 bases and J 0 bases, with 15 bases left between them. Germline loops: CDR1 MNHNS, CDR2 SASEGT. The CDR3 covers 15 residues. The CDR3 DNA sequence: TGTGCCAGCGGTAGACACGGACAGAGCACAGATACGCAGTATTTT. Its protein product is CASGRHGQSTDTQYF.

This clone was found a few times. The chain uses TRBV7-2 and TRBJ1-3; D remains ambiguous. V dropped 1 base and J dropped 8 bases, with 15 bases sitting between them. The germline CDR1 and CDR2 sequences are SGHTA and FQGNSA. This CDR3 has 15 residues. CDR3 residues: CASSLGTLAEYTIYF. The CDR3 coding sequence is TGTGCCAGCAGCTTAGGGACTTTAGCCGAATACACCATATATTTT.

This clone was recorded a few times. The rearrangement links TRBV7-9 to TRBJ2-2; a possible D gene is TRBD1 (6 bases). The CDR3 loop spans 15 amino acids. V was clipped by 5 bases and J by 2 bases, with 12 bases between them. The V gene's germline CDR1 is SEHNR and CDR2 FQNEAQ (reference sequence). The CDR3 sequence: CASSARTVNTGELFF. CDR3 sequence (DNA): TGTGCCAGCAGCGCCAGGACAGTTAACACCGGGGAGCTGTTTTTT.

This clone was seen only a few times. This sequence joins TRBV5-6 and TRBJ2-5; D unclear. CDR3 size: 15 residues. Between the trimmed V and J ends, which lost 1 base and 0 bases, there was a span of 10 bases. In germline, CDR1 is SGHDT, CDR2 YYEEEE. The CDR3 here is CASSLFWLDQETQYF. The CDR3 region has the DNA TGTGCCAGCAGCTTGTTCTGGCTAGACCAAGAGACCCAGTACTTC.

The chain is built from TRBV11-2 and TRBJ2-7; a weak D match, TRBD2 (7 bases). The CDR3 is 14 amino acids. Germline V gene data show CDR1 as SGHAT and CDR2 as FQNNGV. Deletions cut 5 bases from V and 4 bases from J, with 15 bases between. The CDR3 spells CASSPWGGPYEQYF. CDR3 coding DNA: TGTGCCAGCAGCCCCTGGGGGGGGCCGTACGAGCAGTACTTC.

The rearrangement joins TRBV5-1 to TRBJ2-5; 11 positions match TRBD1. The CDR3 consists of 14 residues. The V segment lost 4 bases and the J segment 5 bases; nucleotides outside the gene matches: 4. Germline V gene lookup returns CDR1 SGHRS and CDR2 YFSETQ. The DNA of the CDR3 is TGCGCCAGCAGCGACGGACAGGGGGCTGAGACCCAGTACTTC. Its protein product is CASSDGQGAETQYF. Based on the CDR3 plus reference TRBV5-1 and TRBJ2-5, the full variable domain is KAGVTQTPRYLIKTRGQQVTLSCSPISGHRSVSWYQQTPGQGLQFLFEYFSETQRNKGNFPGRFSGRQFSNSRSEMNVSTLELGDSALYLCASSDGQGAETQYFGPGTRLLVL.

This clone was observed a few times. CDR3 residues: CASSLAFLSGELFF. CDR3 DNA: TGTGCCAGCAGCTTAGCTTTTCTGTCCGGGGAGCTGTTTTTT. The chain couples TRBV7-9 to TRBJ2-2; no clear D. This CDR3 is built from 14 residues. CDR1 is SEHNR and CDR2 is FQNEAQ in the germline V gene (reference sequence). The V gene lost 0 bases and the J gene lost 6 bases, with 8 bases spanning the gap.

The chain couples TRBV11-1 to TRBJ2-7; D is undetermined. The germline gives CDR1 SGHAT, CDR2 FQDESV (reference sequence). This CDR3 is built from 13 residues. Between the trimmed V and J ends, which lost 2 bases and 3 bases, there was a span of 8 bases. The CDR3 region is CASSLSDYYEQYF. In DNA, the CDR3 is TGTGCCAGCAGCTTATCGGATTACTACGAGCAGTACTTC.

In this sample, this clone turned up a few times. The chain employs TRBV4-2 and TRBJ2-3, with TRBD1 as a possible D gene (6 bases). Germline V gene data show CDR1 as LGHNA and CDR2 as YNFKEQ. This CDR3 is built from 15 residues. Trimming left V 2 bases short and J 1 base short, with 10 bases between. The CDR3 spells CASSQTGIGTDTQYF. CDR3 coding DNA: TGTGCCAGCAGCCAAACAGGGATCGGCACAGATACGCAGTATTTT.

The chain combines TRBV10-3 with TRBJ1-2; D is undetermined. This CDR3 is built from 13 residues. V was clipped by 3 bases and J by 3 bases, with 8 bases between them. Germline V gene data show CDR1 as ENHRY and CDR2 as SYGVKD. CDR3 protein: CAISDSIDYGYTF. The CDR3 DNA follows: TGTGCCATCAGTGATAGCATAGACTATGGCTACACCTTC.

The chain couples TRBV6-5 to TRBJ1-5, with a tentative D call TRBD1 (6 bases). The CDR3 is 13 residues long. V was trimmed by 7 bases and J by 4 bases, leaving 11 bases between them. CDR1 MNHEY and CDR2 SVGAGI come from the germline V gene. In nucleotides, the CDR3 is TGTGCCAGCACCGCAGGGGCAAATCAGCCCCAGCATTTT. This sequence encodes CASTAGANQPQHF.

This CDR3 is CASSLLPGPYNEQFF. The CDR3, as DNA: TGCGCCAGCAGCCTACTTCCGGGCCCCTACAATGAGCAGTTCTTC. The J gene is TRBJ2-1, the V gene TRBV4-3, with D unclear. V lost 4 bases and J lost 2, with 12 bases in between. The CDR3 covers 15 residues. The germline V gene has CDR1 LGHNA and CDR2 YSLEER.

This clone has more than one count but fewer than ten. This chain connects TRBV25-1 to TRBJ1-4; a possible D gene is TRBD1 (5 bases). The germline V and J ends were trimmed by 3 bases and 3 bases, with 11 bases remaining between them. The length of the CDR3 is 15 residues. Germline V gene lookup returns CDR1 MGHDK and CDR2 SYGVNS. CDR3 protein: CASSEGGTSNEKLFF. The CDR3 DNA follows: TGTGCCAGCAGTGAGGGCGGGACCTCTAATGAAAAACTGTTTTTT.

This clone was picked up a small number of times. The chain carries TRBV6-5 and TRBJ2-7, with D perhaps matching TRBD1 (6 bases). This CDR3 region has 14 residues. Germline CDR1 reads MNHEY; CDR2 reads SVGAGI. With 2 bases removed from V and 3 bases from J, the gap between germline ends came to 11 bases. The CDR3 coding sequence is TGTGCCAGCAGTTACGGACAGCCCATCTACGAGCAGTACTTC. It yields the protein CASSYGQPIYEQYF.

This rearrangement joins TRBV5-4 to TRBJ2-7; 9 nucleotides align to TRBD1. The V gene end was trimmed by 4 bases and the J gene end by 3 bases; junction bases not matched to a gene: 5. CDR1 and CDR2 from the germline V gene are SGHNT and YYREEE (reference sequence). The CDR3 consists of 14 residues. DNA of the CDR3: TGTGCCAGCAGCCACACAGGGGGCGTCTACGAGCAGTACTTC. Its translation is CASSHTGGVYEQYF.

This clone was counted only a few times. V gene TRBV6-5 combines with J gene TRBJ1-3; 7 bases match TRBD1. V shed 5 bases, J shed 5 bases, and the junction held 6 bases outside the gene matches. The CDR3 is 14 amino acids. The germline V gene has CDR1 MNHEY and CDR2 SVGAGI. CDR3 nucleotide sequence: TGTGCCAGCAGTACCGGACAGGCGAGAAACACCATATATTTT. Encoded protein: CASSTGQARNTIYF.

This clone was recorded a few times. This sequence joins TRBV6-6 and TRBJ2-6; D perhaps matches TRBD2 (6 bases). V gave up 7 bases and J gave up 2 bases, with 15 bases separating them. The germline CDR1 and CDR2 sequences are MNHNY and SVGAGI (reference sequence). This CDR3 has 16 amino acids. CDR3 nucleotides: TGTGCCAGCACCCCAGCGGGCGGGGCTGGGGCCAACGTCCTGACTTTC. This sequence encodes CASTPAGGAGANVLTF.